This TCR beta chain was captured by sequencing in a study of T cell responses to AZD1222 COVID-19 vaccine. Findings of the study overall: Reportedly, nearly half the spike-specific TCRs target unmutated variant regions. Sampling captured repertoires only after the peak T cell response.

The germline V and J ends were trimmed by 5 bases and 0 bases, with 11 bases remaining between them. The CDR3 has 15 amino acids. Germline values: CDR1 LNHDA, CDR2 SQIVND (reference sequence). This clone was picked up a small number of times. Its antigen remains unidentified. Measured with immunoSEQ multiplex PCR; TCRdb has only the in-frame clones, and not every one. This sample carries approximately 140,000 clones, under 95% of them seen once, and the ten largest clones take around 5.5%. V and J are TRBV19 and TRBJ1-5; TRBD1 might be the D (5 bases). The sequenced sample was peripheral blood, obtained on day 0 of AZD1222 vaccination. The receptor's source is an adult in good health. The CDR3 loop is CASSVDKYSNQPQHF. The CDR3 DNA follows: TGTGCCAGTAGTGTGGACAAATATAGCAATCAGCCCCAGCATTTT.